This T cell receptor beta chain stems from a study of blood T cells in healthy people across ages. Each sample had at least 6.5 million PBMCs isolated. A second PCR of roughly 7 to 11 cycles used a sample-barcoded 5' primer and a J-beta primer mix. TCRdb analysed the 5' RACE reads with MiXCR anew, one entry per CDR3 protein. The sample has approximately 1,700,000 distinct CDR3 sequences; about 39% are singletons. Germline V gene lookup returns CDR1 SQVTM and CDR2 ANQGSEA. V shed 8 bases and J shed 0 bases, with 10 bases lying between them. This CDR3 contains 12 residues. The TCR was taken from a human donor in good health. J is TRBJ1-1 and V is TRBV29-1; D call uncertain. What was sequenced was blood. CDR3 bases: TGCAGCCATAGTCAGGTGAACACTGAAGCTTTCTTT. This codes for CSHSQVNTEAFF.